Listed below are T cell receptor beta chains from one sample, sequenced in a study of T cell changes during pregnancy in multiple sclerosis. TCRdb keeps only in-frame clones here, not all; method: immunoSEQ multiplex PCR. This sample has 40,000 to 45,000 clones, with 80% to 90% found just once. The sample in question was CD4+ T cells from peripheral blood mononuclear cells, obtained in the first trimester of pregnancy. The receptors were gathered from a female donor with multiple sclerosis, enrolled in a pregnancy study. CDR3s leave out the opening cysteine and the closing phenylalanine or tryptophan. Fields, in order: D gene, J gene, V gene, CDR3 protein. D genes are given only for firm matches.

d_call: -; j_call: TRBJ2-1; v_call: TRBV7-2; cdr3_aa: ASSLAAGAQF
d_call: TRBD2; j_call: TRBJ2-3; v_call: TRBV18; cdr3_aa: ASSPIRLAEMTDTQY
d_call: TRBD1; j_call: TRBJ1-6; v_call: TRBV7-2; cdr3_aa: ASSTTPTGWGSPLH
d_call: TRBD1; j_call: TRBJ2-1; v_call: TRBV7-2; cdr3_aa: ASSHDRGRENEQF
d_call: -; j_call: TRBJ2-2; v_call: TRBV6-4; cdr3_aa: ASSPGGLHTGELF
d_call: -; j_call: TRBJ1-4; v_call: TRBV4-3; cdr3_aa: ASSQVSTPGREKLF
d_call: -; j_call: TRBJ2-1; v_call: TRBV7-9; cdr3_aa: ASSFGTPYNEQF
d_call: -; j_call: TRBJ1-1; v_call: TRBV2; cdr3_aa: ASRLTLSEAF
d_call: -; j_call: TRBJ1-5; v_call: TRBV7-2; cdr3_aa: ASSREGLQPQH
d_call: -; j_call: TRBJ1-1; v_call: TRBV20-1; cdr3_aa: SALRESEAF
d_call: -; j_call: TRBJ2-5; v_call: TRBV2; cdr3_aa: ASRQVSETQY
d_call: TRBD1; j_call: TRBJ1-5; v_call: TRBV2; cdr3_aa: ASSTGGTGNQPQH
d_call: TRBD1; j_call: TRBJ2-6; v_call: TRBV19; cdr3_aa: ASHRGTGANVLT
d_call: -; j_call: TRBJ1-6; v_call: TRBV4-3; cdr3_aa: ASSLYKGSPLH
d_call: TRBD1; j_call: TRBJ2-5; v_call: TRBV30; cdr3_aa: ARDRGLSRETQY
d_call: TRBD1; j_call: TRBJ2-7; v_call: TRBV18; cdr3_aa: ASSPGTGVSSYEQY
d_call: -; j_call: TRBJ1-2; v_call: TRBV11-3; cdr3_aa: ASSPGEGSMGYT
d_call: -; j_call: TRBJ2-1; v_call: TRBV11-2; cdr3_aa: ASSFDNEQF
d_call: -; j_call: TRBJ2-1; v_call: TRBV7-8; cdr3_aa: ASSPSPGYNEQF
d_call: -; j_call: TRBJ1-5; v_call: TRBV7-8; cdr3_aa: ASSSGRVSNQPQH
d_call: TRBD2; j_call: TRBJ2-4; v_call: TRBV6-5; cdr3_aa: ASSYSVTQAGNIQY
d_call: -; j_call: TRBJ1-2; v_call: TRBV7-9; cdr3_aa: ASSLADRNHGYT
d_call: -; j_call: TRBJ1-3; v_call: TRBV7-6; cdr3_aa: ASSSVGTIY
d_call: TRBD1; j_call: TRBJ1-1; v_call: TRBV18; cdr3_aa: ASSPLGQGRENTEAF
d_call: -; j_call: TRBJ2-3; v_call: TRBV15; cdr3_aa: ATSREARVYTDTQY
d_call: TRBD1; j_call: TRBJ1-5; v_call: TRBV19; cdr3_aa: ASSLRQGGSNQPQH
d_call: TRBD1; j_call: TRBJ2-7; v_call: TRBV6-5; cdr3_aa: ASSYSYTGTDYEQY
d_call: -; j_call: TRBJ1-1; v_call: TRBV6-1; cdr3_aa: ATNTGTVGTEAF
d_call: TRBD1; j_call: TRBJ1-3; v_call: TRBV30; cdr3_aa: AWIRQGASGNTIY
d_call: -; j_call: TRBJ1-5; v_call: TRBV10-3; cdr3_aa: AIRQGSGSNQPQH
d_call: -; j_call: TRBJ1-2; v_call: TRBV7-9; cdr3_aa: ASSLGRALRDYGYT
d_call: TRBD1; j_call: TRBJ1-1; v_call: TRBV29-1; cdr3_aa: SVGDRVTEAF
d_call: TRBD2; j_call: TRBJ2-1; v_call: TRBV9; cdr3_aa: ASSLAPGLGYNEQF
d_call: -; j_call: TRBJ1-6; v_call: TRBV19; cdr3_aa: ASNNMGFNSPLH
d_call: TRBD1; j_call: TRBJ1-2; v_call: TRBV5-5; cdr3_aa: ASSLGGQVSLGYT
d_call: TRBD1; j_call: TRBJ2-1; v_call: TRBV4-3; cdr3_aa: ASSQEAWTGGYNEQF
d_call: -; j_call: TRBJ2-7; v_call: TRBV7-9; cdr3_aa: ASSLSQNSYEQY
d_call: -; j_call: TRBJ1-4; v_call: TRBV4-3; cdr3_aa: ASRSVGAGEKLF
d_call: -; j_call: TRBJ1-1; v_call: TRBV5-1; cdr3_aa: ASRTGGDGLNTEAF
d_call: -; j_call: TRBJ2-7; v_call: TRBV6-1; cdr3_aa: ASSDYSYEQY
d_call: TRBD1; j_call: TRBJ2-5; v_call: TRBV5-1; cdr3_aa: ASSLEFGTAFETQY
d_call: TRBD1; j_call: TRBJ2-7; v_call: TRBV6-6; cdr3_aa: ASRGTGGYEQY
d_call: -; j_call: TRBJ2-2; v_call: TRBV19; cdr3_aa: ASVFQGGTGELF
d_call: -; j_call: TRBJ2-7; v_call: TRBV10-1; cdr3_aa: ASSEAGLQSRSEQY
d_call: TRBD1; j_call: TRBJ1-1; v_call: TRBV30; cdr3_aa: AWSAPDRGYEAF